The clone carrying this TCR beta chain was recorded only once. This table comes from immunoSEQ multiplex PCR, and its TCRdb copy is limited to in-frame clones, with some not included. The sample includes 150,000 or so clones, over 75% of them seen just once. The data originate from a study of T cell responses to AZD1222 COVID-19 vaccine. The CDR3 has 15 amino acids. The trim removed 1 base at V and 6 bases at J, leaving 8 bases unmatched. The germline V gene encodes CDR1 SGHTA and CDR2 FQGNSA. The chain combines TRBV7-2 with TRBJ2-7, with 8 positions matching TRBD2. The clonotype was recovered from an adult in good health. The sequencing here drew on peripheral blood, taken on day 0 of AZD1222 vaccination. The CDR3 bases are TGTGCCAGCAGCTTAGAAGCGGGAGTAAGTAGCGAGCAGTACTTC. Translating it yields CASSLEAGVSSEQYF.